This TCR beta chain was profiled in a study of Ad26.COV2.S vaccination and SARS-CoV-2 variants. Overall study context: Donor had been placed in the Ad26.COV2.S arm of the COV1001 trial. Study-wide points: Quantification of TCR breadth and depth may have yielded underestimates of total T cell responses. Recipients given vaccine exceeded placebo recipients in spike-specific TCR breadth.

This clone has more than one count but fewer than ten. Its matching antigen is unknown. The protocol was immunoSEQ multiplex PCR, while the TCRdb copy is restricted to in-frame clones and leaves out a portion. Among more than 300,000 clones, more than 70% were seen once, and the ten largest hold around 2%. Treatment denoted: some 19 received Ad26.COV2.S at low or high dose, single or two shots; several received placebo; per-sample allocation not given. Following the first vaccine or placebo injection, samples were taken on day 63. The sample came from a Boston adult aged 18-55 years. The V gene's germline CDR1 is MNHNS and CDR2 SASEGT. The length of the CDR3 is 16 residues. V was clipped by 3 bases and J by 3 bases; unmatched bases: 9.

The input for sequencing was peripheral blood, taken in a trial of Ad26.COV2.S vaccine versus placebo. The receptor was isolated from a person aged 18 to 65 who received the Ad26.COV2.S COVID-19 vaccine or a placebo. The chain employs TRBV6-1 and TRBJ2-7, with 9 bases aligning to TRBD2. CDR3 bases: TGTGCCAGCAGTGACGACGCGGGGGGGCCGAGCTACGAGCAGTACTTC. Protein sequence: CASSDDAGGPSYEQYF.